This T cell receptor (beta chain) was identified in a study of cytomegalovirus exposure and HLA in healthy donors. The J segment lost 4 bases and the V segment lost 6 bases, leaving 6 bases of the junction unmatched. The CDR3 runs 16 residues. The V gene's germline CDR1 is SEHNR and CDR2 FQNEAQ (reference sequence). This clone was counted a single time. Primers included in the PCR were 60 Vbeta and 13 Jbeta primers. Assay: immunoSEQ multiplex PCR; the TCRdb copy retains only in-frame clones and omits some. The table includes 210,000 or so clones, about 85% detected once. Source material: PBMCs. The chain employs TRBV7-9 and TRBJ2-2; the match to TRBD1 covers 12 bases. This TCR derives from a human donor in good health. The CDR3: CASRPGTGGVTGELFF. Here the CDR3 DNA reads TGTGCCAGCAGGCCCGGGACAGGGGGCGTCACCGGGGAGCTGTTTTTT.